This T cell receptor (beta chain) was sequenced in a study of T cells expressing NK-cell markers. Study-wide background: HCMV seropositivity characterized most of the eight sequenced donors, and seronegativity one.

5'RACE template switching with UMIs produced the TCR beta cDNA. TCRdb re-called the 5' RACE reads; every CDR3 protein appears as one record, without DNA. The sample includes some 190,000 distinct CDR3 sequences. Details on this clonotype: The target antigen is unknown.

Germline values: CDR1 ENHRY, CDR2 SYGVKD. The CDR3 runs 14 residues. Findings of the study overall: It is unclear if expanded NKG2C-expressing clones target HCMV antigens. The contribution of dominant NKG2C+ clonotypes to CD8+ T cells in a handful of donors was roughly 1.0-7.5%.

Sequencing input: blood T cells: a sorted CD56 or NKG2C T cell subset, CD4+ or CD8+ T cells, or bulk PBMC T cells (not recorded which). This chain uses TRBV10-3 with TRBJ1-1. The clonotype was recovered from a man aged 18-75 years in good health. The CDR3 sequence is CAIGPEDGYTEAFF.